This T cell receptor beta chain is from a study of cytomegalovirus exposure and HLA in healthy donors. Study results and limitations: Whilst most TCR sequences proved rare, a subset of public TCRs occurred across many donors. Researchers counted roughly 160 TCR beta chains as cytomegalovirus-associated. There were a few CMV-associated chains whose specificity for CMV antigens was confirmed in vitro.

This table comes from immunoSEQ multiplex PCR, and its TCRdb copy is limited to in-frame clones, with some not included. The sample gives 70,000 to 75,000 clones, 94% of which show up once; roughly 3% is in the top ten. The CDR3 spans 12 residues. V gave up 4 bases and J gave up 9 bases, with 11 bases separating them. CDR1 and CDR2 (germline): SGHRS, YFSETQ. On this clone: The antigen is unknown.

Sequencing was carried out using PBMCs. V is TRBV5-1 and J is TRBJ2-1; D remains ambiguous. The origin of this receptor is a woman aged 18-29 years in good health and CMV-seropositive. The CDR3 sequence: CASSHSTPEQFF. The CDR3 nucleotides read TGCGCCAGCAGCCACTCTACCCCTGAGCAGTTCTTC.